This TCR beta chain comes out of a study of CD8 T cells in ankylosing spondylitis (TCRdb year 2017). Context from the whole study: The study set out to find disease-linked TCR variants by profiling T cell receptor beta repertoires in ankylosing spondylitis patients and healthy donors. The full study cohort comprised 25 ankylosing spondylitis patients and approximately 100 healthy donors. Peripheral blood was sampled, and synovial fluid was also collected from ankylosing spondylitis patients. Results the study describes overall, beyond this receptor: A TCR beta motif of about 8 highly homologous amino acid variants appeared characteristic of blood from ankylosing spondylitis patients. Some TCR beta motif variants had previously been reported in synovial fluid and blood of reactive arthritis patients, which suggested common disease-initiation mechanisms. The disease-linked clones showed a CD8+ phenotype and occurred at relatively low frequencies in peripheral blood. Significant enrichment of the disease-linked clones was reported in matched synovial fluid samples from ankylosing spondylitis patients.

The sample was run on an Illumina HiSeq 2500. Quantitative 5'-RACE with molecular barcodes was the method used to prepare the TCR beta libraries. Concerning the study's data processing: Disease-linked TCR variants were identified with a new computational method built on a probabilistic model of VDJ rearrangement. TCRdb trimmed public reads at Q25 via fastp, called clones via MiXCR and kept in-frame beta chains. Each CDR3 protein appears once, grouped with its most common genes and DNA. The V and J calls follow TCRdb's processing rather than the paper's. This sample has 75,000 to 95,000 distinct CDR3 sequences in its table, and about 8.3% of those were observed once. 30% to 35% of the sample comes from the top ten. This clonotype has at least ten counts. It lacks a known antigen. No clone much larger than this one lies a single base away; base qualities are absent. Measured from the cysteine to the phenylalanine, the CDR3 is 12 residues long. The CDR3 DNA has 36 bases and is translated from base 1. CDR1 and CDR2 were assigned from the germline V gene (reference sequence) as LGHDT and YNNKEL. Between the V and J ends, shortened by 2 bases and 6 bases respectively, the junction contains 4 bases.

This receptor was taken from a male donor with ankylosing spondylitis. The sequence is built from TRBV3-1 and TRBJ2-2; the D gene is not confidently resolved. Sample: blood, either unsorted or a sorted T cell fraction (not recorded which). CDR3 protein: CASSQSAGELFF. At the DNA level, the sequence is TGTGCCAGCAGCCAAAGCGCCGGGGAGCTGTTTTTT.